This T cell receptor beta chain stems from a study of T cell responses to AZD1222 COVID-19 vaccine. Study-level points and caveats: Seropositive at baseline were only five or six AZD1222 recipients. The study reported that nearly half of spike-specific TCRs target unmutated variant regions. Two doses of AZD1222 preceded a rise in Spike-specific TCR breadth and depth.

CDR1 is ENHRY and CDR2 is SYGVKD in the germline V gene. The CDR3 spans 15 residues. Profiling relied on immunoSEQ multiplex PCR, and the TCRdb table lists in-frame clones only, not all of them. Of 55,000 to 80,000 clones in the sample, roughly 84% were seen once. Concerning this clone: Its cognate antigen is unknown. At one end, the junction sequence differs from germline, possibly due to a read error.

The clonotype was recovered from an adult in good health. The rearrangement joins TRBV10-3 to TRBJ1-4; TRBD1 matches 12 bases. The specimen was peripheral blood, collected on day 0 of AZD1222 vaccination. The CDR3 region has the DNA TGTGCCATCAGCGAGTCCGGGACAGGGGGCGCGAAACTGTTTTTT. Translating it yields CAISESGTGGAKLFF.